The T cell receptor (beta chain) described here comes from a study of vaccination effects on CD4 cells after COVID-19. General observations from the study: A shortage of convalescent patients and an absence of early post-infection timepoints characterized the study.

Comment on this clone: Its antigen is unidentified.

This table comes from immunoSEQ multiplex PCR, and its TCRdb copy is limited to in-frame clones, with some not included. The repertoire holds fewer than 15,000 clones, with just under 75% as singletons. The V gene's germline CDR1 is SGHNT and CDR2 YENEEA. There are 15 residues in the CDR3. V lost 1 base and J 0 bases, leaving 9 bases between the germline ends. Prior to sequencing, the ViraFEST assay stimulated PBMC with viral peptide pools, which expanded the antigen-specific CD4+ T cells. Having been cultured for 10 days, the cells underwent CD4+ T cell isolation. It was between March and December 2020 that the person had a SARS-CoV-2 infection confirmed by PCR. The vaccine given was either BNT162b2 or mRNA-1273, in two doses. A density of around 2 million PBMC per well was used; these cells were cultured with approximately 9.1 IU/ml IL-2 and roughly 10 ug/ml peptides.

The chain links TRBV11-3 to TRBJ1-1; D unclear. The sequenced sample was CD4+ T cells from PBMCs cultured with HCoV-NL63 spike peptides, obtained after COVID-19 vaccination. This TCR derives from a human donor who had a prior SARS-CoV-2 infection. CDR3 sequence reads: CASSLVRKMNTEAFF. The CDR3 DNA is TGTGCCAGCAGCTTAGTTCGGAAAATGAACACTGAAGCTTTCTTT.